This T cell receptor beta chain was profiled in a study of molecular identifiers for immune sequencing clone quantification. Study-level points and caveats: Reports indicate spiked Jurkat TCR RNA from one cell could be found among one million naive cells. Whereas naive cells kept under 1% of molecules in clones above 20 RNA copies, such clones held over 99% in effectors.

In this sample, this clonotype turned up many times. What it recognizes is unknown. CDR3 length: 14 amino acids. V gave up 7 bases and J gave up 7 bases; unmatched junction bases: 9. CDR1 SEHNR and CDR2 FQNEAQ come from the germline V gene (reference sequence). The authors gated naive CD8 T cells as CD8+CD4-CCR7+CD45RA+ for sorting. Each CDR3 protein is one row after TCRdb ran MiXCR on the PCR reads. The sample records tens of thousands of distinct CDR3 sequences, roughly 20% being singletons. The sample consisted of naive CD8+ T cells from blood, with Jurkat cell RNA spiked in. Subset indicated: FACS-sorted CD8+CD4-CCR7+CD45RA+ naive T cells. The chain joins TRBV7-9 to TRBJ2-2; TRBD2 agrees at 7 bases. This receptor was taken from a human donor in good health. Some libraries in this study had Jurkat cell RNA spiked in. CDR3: CASTRGVLFGELFF. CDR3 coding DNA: TGTGCCAGCACCCGGGGGGTGCTTTTCGGGGAGCTGTTTTTT.